This TCR beta chain was sequenced for a study of shared clonotypes between healthy human individuals. In germline, CDR1 is LGHNA, CDR2 YSLEER. The CDR3 runs to 15 residues. The V gene lost 1 base and the J gene lost 7 bases, with 16 bases spanning the gap. Profiling relied on immunoSEQ multiplex PCR, and the TCRdb table lists in-frame clones only, not all of them. The sample holds about 1 million clones, about 74% seen once. The specimen was memory CD4+ T cells sorted from blood. Described subset: CD45RA-negative fraction. The chain uses TRBV4-3 and TRBJ1-1; weak D call: TRBD1 (5 bases). The TCR was taken from a man aged 18-30 years in good health. CDR3 in DNA: TGCGCCAGCAGCCAAGCCAGGCCGGGGCCGGGTGAAGCTTTCTTT. Protein sequence: CASSQARPGPGEAFF.